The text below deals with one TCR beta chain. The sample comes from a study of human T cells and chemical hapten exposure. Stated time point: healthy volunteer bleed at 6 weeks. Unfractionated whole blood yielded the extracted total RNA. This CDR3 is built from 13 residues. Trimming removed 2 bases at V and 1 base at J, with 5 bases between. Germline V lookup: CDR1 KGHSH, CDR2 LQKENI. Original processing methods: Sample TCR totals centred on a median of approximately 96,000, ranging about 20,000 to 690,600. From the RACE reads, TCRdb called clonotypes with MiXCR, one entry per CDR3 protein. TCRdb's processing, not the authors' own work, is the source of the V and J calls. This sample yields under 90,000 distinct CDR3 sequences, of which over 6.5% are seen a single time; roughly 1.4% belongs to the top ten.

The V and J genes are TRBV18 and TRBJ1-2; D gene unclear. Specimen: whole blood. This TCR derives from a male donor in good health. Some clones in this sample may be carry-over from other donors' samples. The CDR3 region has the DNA TGTGCCAGCTCACCATATAATAACTATGGCTACACCTTC. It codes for CASSPYNNYGYTF.